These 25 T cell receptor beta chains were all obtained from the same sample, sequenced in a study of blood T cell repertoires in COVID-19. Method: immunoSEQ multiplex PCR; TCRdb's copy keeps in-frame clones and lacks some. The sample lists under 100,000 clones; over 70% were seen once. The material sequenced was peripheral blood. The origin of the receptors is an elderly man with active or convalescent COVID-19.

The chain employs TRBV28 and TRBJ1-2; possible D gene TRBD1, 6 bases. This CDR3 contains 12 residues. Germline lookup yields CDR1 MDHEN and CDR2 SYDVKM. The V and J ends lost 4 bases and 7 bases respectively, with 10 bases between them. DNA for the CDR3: TGTGCCAGCAGTTCCGGGACAACTGGCTACACCTTC. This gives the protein CASSSGTTGYTF.

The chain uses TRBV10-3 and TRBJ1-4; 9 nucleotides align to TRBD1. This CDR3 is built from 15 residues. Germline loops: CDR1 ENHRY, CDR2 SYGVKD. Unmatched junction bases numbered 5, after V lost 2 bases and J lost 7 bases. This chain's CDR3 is CAISETGGGGEKLFF. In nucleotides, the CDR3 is TGTGCCATCAGTGAGACAGGGGGCGGTGGTGAAAAACTGTTTTTT.

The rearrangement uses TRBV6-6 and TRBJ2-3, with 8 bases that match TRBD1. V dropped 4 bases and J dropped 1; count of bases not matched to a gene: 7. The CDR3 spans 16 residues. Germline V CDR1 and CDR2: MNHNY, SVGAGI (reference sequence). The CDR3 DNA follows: TGTGCCAGCAGTTCACCTTTGACAGGGGGCACAGATACGCAGTATTTT. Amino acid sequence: CASSSPLTGGTDTQYF.

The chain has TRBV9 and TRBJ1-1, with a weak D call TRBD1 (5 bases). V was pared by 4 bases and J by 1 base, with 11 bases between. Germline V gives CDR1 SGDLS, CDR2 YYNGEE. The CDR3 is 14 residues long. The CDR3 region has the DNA TGTGCCAGCAGCACAACGGGGGGGAACACTGAAGCTTTCTTT. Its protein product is CASSTTGGNTEAFF.

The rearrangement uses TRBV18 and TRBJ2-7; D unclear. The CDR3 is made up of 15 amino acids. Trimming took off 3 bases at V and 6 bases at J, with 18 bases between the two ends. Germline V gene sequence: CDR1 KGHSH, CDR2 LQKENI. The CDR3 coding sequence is TGTGCCAGCTCACCCTACGCGCTAACAGAACCCGAGCAGTACTTC. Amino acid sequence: CASSPYALTEPEQYF.

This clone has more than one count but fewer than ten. The CDR3, as DNA: TGTGCCAGCAGTAGGTGGGGACAGAATAGCAATCAGCCCCAGCATTTT. This encodes CASSRWGQNSNQPQHF. This chain connects TRBV5-8 to TRBJ1-5; TRBD1 agrees at 7 bases. This CDR3 region has 16 residues. Germline lookup yields CDR1 SGHTS and CDR2 YDEGEE. With 5 bases clipped from V and 0 bases from J, the junction kept 8 bases outside the gene matches.

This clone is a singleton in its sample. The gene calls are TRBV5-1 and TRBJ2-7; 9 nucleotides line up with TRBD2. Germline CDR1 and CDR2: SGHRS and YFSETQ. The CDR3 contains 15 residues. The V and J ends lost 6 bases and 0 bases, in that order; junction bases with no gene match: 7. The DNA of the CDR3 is TGCGCCAGCACCTTAGAAGCGGGGGGCTCCTACGAGCAGTACTTC. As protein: CASTLEAGGSYEQYF.

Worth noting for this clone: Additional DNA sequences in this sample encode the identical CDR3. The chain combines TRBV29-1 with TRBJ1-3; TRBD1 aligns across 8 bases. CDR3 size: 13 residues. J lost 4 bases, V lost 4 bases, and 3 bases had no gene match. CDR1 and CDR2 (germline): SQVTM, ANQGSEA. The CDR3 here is CSVGQGTGNTIYF. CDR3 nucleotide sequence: TGCAGCGTTGGACAGGGGACCGGAAACACCATATATTTT.

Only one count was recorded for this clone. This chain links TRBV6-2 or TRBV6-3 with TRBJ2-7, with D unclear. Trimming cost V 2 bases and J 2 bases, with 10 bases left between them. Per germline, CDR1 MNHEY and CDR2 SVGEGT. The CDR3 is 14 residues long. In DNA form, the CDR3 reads TGTGCCAGCAGTTACCTCTACGGAGCCTACGAGCAGTACTTC. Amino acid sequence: CASSYLYGAYEQYF.

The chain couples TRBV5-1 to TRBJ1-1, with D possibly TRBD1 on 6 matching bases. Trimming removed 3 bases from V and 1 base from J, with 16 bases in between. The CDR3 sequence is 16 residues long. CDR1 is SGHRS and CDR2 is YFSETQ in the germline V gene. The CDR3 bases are TGCGCCAGCAGCTCAGCCCCTCCGGGACAGAACACTGAAGCTTTCTTT. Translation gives CASSSAPPGQNTEAFF.

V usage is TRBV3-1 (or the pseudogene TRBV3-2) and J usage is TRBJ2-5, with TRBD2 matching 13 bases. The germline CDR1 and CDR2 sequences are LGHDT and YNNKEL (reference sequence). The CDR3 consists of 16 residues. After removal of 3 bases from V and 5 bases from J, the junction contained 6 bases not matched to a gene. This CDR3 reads CASSHSGLAGMETQYF. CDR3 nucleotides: TGTGCCAGCAGCCATTCGGGACTAGCGGGGATGGAGACCCAGTACTTC.

For the CDR3, the DNA is TGTGCCAGCAGCCGTCTGAGGCGGGGGGGCGATGAGCAGTTCTTC. This codes for CASSRLRRGGDEQFF. The chain carries TRBV7-9 and TRBJ2-1, with 9 bases fitting TRBD2. V lost 5 bases to trimming and J lost 8 bases; unmatched junction nucleotides: 10. Germline V CDR1 and CDR2: SEHNR, FQNEAQ (reference sequence). This CDR3 spans 15 amino acids.

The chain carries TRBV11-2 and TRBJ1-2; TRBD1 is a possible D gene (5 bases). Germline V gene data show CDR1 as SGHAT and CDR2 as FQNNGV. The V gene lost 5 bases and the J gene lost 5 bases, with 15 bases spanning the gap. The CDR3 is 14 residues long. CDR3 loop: CASSPGRRDYGYTF. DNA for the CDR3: TGTGCCAGCAGCCCAGGGAGGCGGGATTATGGCTACACCTTC.

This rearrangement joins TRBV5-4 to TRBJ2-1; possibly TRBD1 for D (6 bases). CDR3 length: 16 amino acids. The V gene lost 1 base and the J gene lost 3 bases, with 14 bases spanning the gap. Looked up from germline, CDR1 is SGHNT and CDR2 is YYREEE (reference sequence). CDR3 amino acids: CASSLWGLPNYNEQFF. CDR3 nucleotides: TGTGCCAGCAGCTTGTGGGGGCTACCAAACTACAATGAGCAGTTCTTC. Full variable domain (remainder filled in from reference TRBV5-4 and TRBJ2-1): ETGVTQSPTHLIKTRGQQVTLRCSSQSGHNTVSWYQQALGQGPQFIFQYYREEENGRGNFPPRFSGLQFPNYSSELNVNALELDDSALYLCASSLWGLPNYNEQFFGPGTRLTVL.

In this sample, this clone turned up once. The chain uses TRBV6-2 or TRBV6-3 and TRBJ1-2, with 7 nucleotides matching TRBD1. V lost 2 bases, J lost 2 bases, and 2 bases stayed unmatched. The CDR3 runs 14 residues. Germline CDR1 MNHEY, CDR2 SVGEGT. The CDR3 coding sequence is TGTGCCAGCAGTTACGGGGGACAGAACTATGGCTACACCTTC. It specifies CASSYGGQNYGYTF.

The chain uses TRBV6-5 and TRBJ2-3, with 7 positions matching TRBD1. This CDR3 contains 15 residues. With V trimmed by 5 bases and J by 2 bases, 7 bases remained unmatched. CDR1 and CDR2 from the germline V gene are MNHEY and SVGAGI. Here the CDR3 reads CASSQDRFFTDTQYF. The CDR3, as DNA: TGTGCCAGCAGTCAGGACAGGTTTTTCACAGATACGCAGTATTTT.

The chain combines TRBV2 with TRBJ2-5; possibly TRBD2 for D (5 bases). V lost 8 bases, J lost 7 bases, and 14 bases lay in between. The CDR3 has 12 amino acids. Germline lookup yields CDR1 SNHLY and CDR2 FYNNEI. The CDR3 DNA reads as TGTGCCAGCTTTAACATCGGGGTGACCCAGTACTTC. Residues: CASFNIGVTQYF.

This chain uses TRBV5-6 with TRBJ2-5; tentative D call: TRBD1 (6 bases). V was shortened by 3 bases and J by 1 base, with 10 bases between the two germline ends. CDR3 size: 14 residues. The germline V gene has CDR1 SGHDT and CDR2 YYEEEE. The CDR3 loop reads CASSWTELQETQYF. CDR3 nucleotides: TGTGCCAGCAGCTGGACAGAGCTCCAAGAGACCCAGTACTTC.

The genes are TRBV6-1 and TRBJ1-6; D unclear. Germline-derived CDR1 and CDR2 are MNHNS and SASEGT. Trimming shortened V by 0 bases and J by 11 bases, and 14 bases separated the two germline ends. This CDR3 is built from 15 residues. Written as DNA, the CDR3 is TGTGCCAGCAGTGAAGCTGCGGCAGAAATCACACCCCTCCACTTT. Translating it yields CASSEAAAEITPLHF.

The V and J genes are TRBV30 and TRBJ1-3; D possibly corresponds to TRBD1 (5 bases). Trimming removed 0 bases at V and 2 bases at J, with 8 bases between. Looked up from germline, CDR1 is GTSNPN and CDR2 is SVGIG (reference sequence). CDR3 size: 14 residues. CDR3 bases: TGTGCCTGGAGTGTACGGGGGACTGGAAACACCATATATTTT. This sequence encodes CAWSVRGTGNTIYF. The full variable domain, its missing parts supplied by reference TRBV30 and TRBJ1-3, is SQTIHQWPATLVQPVGSPLSLECTVEGTSNPNLYWYRQAAGRGLQLLFYSVGIGQISSEVPQNLSASRPQDRQFILSSKKLLLSDSGFYLCAWSVRGTGNTIYFGEGSWLTVV.

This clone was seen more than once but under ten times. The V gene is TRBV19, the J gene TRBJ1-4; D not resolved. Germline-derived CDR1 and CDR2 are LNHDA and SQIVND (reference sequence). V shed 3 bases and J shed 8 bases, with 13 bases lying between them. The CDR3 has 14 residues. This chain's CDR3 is CASSMWQAGEKLFF. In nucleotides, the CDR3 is TGTGCCAGTAGTATGTGGCAGGCAGGAGAAAAACTGTTTTTT. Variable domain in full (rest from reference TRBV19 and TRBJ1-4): DGGITQSPKYLFRKEGQNVTLSCEQNLNHDAMYWYRQDPGQGLRLIYYSQIVNDFQKGDIAEGYSVSREKKESFPLTVTSAQKNPTAFYLCASSMWQAGEKLFFGSGTQLSVL.

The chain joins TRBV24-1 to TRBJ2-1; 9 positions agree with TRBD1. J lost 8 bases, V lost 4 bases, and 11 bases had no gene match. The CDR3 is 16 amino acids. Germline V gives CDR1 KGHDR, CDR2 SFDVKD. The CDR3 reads CATSEGGTGTRYEQFF. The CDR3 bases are TGTGCCACCAGTGAGGGCGGGACAGGGACCCGTTATGAGCAGTTCTTC.

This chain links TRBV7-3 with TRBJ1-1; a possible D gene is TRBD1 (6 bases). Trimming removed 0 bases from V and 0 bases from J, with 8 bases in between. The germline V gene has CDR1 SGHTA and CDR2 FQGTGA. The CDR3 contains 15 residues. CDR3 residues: CASSLTGHLNTEAFF. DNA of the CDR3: TGTGCCAGCAGCTTAACGGGACACCTGAACACTGAAGCTTTCTTT.

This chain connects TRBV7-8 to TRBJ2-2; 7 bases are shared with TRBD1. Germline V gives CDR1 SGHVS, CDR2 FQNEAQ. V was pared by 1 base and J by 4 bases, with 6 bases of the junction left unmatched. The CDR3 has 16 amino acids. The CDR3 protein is CASSLGTGAITGELFF. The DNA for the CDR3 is TGTGCCAGCAGCTTAGGGACAGGAGCCATCACCGGGGAGCTGTTTTTT.

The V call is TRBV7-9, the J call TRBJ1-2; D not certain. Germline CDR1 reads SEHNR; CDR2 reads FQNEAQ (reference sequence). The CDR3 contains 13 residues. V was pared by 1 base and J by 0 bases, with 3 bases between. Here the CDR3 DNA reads TGTGCCAGCAGCTTAGAGCCTAACTATGGCTACACCTTC. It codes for CASSLEPNYGYTF. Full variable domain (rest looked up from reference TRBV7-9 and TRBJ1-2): DTGVSQNPRHKITKRGQNVTFRCDPISEHNRLYWYRQTLGQGPEFLTYFQNEAQLEKSRLLSDRFSAERPKGSFSTLEIQRTEQGDSAMYLCASSLEPNYGYTFGSGTRLTVV.